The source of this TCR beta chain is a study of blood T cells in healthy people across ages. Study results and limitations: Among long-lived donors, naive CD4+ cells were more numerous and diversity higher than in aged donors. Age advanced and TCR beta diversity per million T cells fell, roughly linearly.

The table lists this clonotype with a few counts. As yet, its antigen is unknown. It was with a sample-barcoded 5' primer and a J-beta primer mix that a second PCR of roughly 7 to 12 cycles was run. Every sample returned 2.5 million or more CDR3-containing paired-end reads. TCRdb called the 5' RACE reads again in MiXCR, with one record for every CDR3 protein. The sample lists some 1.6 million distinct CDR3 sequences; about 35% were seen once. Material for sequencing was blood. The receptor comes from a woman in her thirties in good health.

DNA of the CDR3: TGTGCCAGCAGTTATACACGACTAGCGGGGGACGGGAACCAAGAGACCCAGTACTTC. The encoded protein is CASSYTRLAGDGNQETQYF. The chain combines TRBV6-5 with TRBJ2-5, with TRBD2 matching over 12 bases. J gave up 0 bases and V 3 bases, and 11 bases lay outside the gene matches. This CDR3 is built from 19 residues. From germline, CDR1 is MNHEY and CDR2 SVGAGI.